The 30 T cell receptor beta chains given below trace back to one sample, sequenced in a study of T cell responses to AZD1222 COVID-19 vaccine (dated by TCRdb to 2020 to 2022). Library method: the immunoSEQ multiplex PCR assay. TCRdb took over this immuneACCESS table, retaining in-frame rearrangements with V and J assigned. Such tables are incomplete; in checked studies, under half of the missing clones stem from an unresolved V gene, and the remainder is unexplained. Recorded for this sample are about 140,000 clones; almost 90% of them occurred a single time. The ten largest make up 3% to 4.5% of the sample. The time point label for this specimen denotes: baseline before first vaccination. The material sequenced was peripheral blood, taken on day 0 of AZD1222 vaccination. The receptors were gathered from an adult in good health.

V and J are TRBV19 and TRBJ2-2; D might be TRBD2 (5 bases). The germline V gene encodes CDR1 LNHDA and CDR2 SQIVND (reference sequence). Trimming removed 6 bases from V and 0 bases from J, with 11 bases in between. The CDR3 contains 15 residues. CDR3 sequence reads: CASRKRFANTGELFF. In DNA, the CDR3 is TGTGCCAGTAGAAAGCGGTTCGCGAACACCGGGGAGCTGTTTTTT.

This chain links TRBV6-2 or TRBV6-3 with TRBJ1-2, with D maybe TRBD1 (5 bases). The CDR3 consists of 15 residues. The ends were cut back, 2 bases at V and 3 bases at J, with 13 bases in the middle. From germline, CDR1 is MNHEY and CDR2 SVGEGT. This CDR3 reads CASSYDWGTHYGYTF. CDR3 DNA sequence: TGTGCCAGCAGTTACGACTGGGGGACTCACTATGGCTACACCTTC.

The chain links TRBV9 to TRBJ1-2; TRBD1 is a possible D gene (6 bases). V was cut by 0 bases and J by 4 bases, with 10 bases left in between. The CDR3 is 14 residues long. Germline loops: CDR1 SGDLS, CDR2 YYNGEE. CDR3 loop: CASSVVDSLYGYTF. DNA for the CDR3: TGTGCCAGCAGCGTAGTGGACAGCCTCTATGGCTACACCTTC.

The V gene is TRBV29-1, the J gene TRBJ2-5; 8 positions agree with TRBD2. Germline V gene lookup returns CDR1 SQVTM and CDR2 ANQGSEA. The CDR3 covers 16 residues. J lost 5 bases, V lost 6 bases, and 17 bases had no gene match. CDR3 in amino acids: CSVAELAAVKVETQYF. Written as DNA, the CDR3 is TGCAGCGTCGCCGAACTAGCGGCGGTGAAGGTGGAGACCCAGTACTTC.

This chain links TRBV18 with TRBJ2-5, with D possibly TRBD1 on 5 matching bases. This CDR3 has 14 residues. CDR1 is KGHSH and CDR2 is LQKENI in the germline V gene. V shed 2 bases and J shed 1 base, with 8 bases lying between them. CDR3 in DNA: TGTGCCAGCTCACCAAACAGGTTCCAAGAGACCCAGTACTTC. It translates to CASSPNRFQETQYF.

The CDR3, as DNA: TGCAGCGCCGGGGGACAGGGAGATCAGCCCCAGCATTTT. Residues: CSAGGQGDQPQHF. This chain joins TRBV29-1 and TRBJ1-5; 9 nucleotides agree with TRBD1. Germline CDR1 and CDR2: SQVTM and ANQGSEA. The length of the CDR3 is 13 residues. The J segment lost 5 bases and the V segment lost 7 bases, leaving 6 bases of the junction unmatched.

This rearrangement joins TRBV7-9 to TRBJ2-1; D is unresolved. Germline V gives CDR1 SEHNR, CDR2 FQNEAQ (reference sequence). V lost 9 bases and J lost 0, with 9 bases in between. This CDR3 has 13 amino acids. The DNA of the CDR3 is TGTGCCAGTTTAAGGAGCTCCTACAATGAGCAGTTCTTC. Encoded protein: CASLRSSYNEQFF.

V gene TRBV6-2 or TRBV6-3 combines with J gene TRBJ2-1; D not resolved. CDR1 is MNHEY, CDR2 SVGEGT, per germline. Trimming pared 0 bases from V and 7 bases from J, leaving 10 bases between. The CDR3 has 14 residues. The CDR3 loop reads CASSYSTRRNEQFF. The CDR3 nucleotides are TGTGCCAGCAGTTACTCGACTCGCCGGAATGAGCAGTTCTTC.

The chain is built from TRBV28 and TRBJ1-4, with D tentatively TRBD1 (6 bases). CDR3 size: 14 residues. Germline V CDR1 and CDR2: MDHEN, SYDVKM. The V end lost 3 bases, the J end lost 8 bases, and 13 bases lay between the germline ends. CDR3 loop: CASSLAQGGEKLFF. Written as DNA, the CDR3 is TGTGCCAGCAGTTTGGCACAGGGAGGCGAAAAACTGTTTTTT.

The chain couples TRBV5-1 to TRBJ2-1; 7 bases match TRBD1. There are 15 residues in the CDR3. V lost 5 bases to trimming and J lost 2 bases; unmatched junction nucleotides: 7. Germline V gives CDR1 SGHRS, CDR2 YFSETQ. CDR3 bases: TGCGCCAGCAGACCCACAGGGGACCCCTACAATGAGCAGTTCTTC. Its protein is CASRPTGDPYNEQFF.

This clone was picked up one time. The J gene is TRBJ1-6, the V gene TRBV6-5; no definite D call. With 1 base removed from V and 7 bases from J, the gap between germline ends came to 2 bases. Looked up from germline, CDR1 is MNHEY and CDR2 is SVGAGI. The CDR3 has 12 amino acids. The CDR3 spells CASSYWNSPLHF. Written as DNA, the CDR3 is TGTGCCAGCAGTTACTGGAATTCACCCCTCCACTTT.

Only a few counts were recorded for this clone. The chain is built from TRBV18 and TRBJ1-2, with D possibly being TRBD1 (6 bases). The CDR3 is 17 residues long. Trimming shortened V by 3 bases and J by 5 bases, and 22 bases separated the two germline ends. The germline CDR1 and CDR2 sequences are KGHSH and LQKENI. The CDR3, as DNA: TGTGCCAGCTCACCCCCACCCTTAACGGACAGACGGTATGGCTACACCTTC. It encodes CASSPPPLTDRRYGYTF. Full variable domain (remainder filled in from reference TRBV18 and TRBJ1-2): NAGVMQNPRHLVRRRGQEARLRCSPMKGHSHVYWYRQLPEEGLKFMVYLQKENIIDESGMPKERFSAEFPKEGPSILRIQQVVRGDSAAYFCASSPPPLTDRRYGYTFGSGTRLTVV.

The V call is TRBV6-5, the J call TRBJ1-2, with D unresolved. Trimming cost V 6 bases and J 6 bases, with 17 bases left between them. CDR1 and CDR2 (germline): MNHEY, SVGAGI. The CDR3 totals 14 residues. CDR3 amino acids: CASRVISRRHGYTF. CDR3 sequence (DNA): TGTGCCAGCAGAGTGATCTCTCGGAGACATGGCTACACCTTC.

This sequence joins TRBV4-3 and TRBJ2-3; D unclear. V was cut by 0 bases and J by 7 bases, with 14 bases left in between. Germline lookup yields CDR1 LGHNA and CDR2 YSLEER. The CDR3 loop spans 15 amino acids. In DNA form, the CDR3 reads TGCGCCAGCAGCCAAGATCGTGAAAATGCCTATACGCAGTATTTT. This codes for CASSQDRENAYTQYF.

The chain recombines TRBV7-8 with TRBJ2-7; 11 bases line up with TRBD2. This CDR3 spans 15 amino acids. CDR1 and CDR2 from the germline V gene are SGHVS and FQNEAQ. The junction had 6 bases not matched to a gene; V was cut back by 1 base and J by 7 bases. For the CDR3, the DNA is TGTGCCAGCAGCTTAGTCCAAGGACTAGCGGGTGAGCAGTACTTC. Translating gives CASSLVQGLAGEQYF.

V is TRBV4-2 and J is TRBJ2-1; D gene unclear. Trimming removed 1 base at V and 9 bases at J, with 7 bases between. Germline V gene data show CDR1 as LGHNA and CDR2 as YNFKEQ. CDR3 size: 12 residues. CDR3 sequence: CASSQGEGEQFF. Here the CDR3 DNA reads TGTGCCAGCAGCCAAGGGGAAGGTGAGCAGTTCTTC.

The rearrangement uses TRBV28 and TRBJ1-3; possibly TRBD1 for D (6 bases). The CDR3 runs to 14 residues. Per germline, CDR1 MDHEN and CDR2 SYDVKM. The V end lost 4 bases, the J end lost 7 bases, and 14 bases lay between the germline ends. CDR3 loop: CASSSGTRGNTIYF. DNA of the CDR3: TGTGCCAGCAGTTCCGGGACACGAGGGAACACCATATATTTT.

The V gene is TRBV7-2, the J gene TRBJ2-7, with D perhaps assigned TRBD1 or TRBD2 (5 bases each). Per the germline V gene, CDR1 is SGHTA and CDR2 is FQGNSA. V shed 4 bases and J shed 0 bases, with 16 bases lying between them. The length of the CDR3 is 16 residues. CDR3: CASSSRPGPGSYEQYF. The CDR3 coding sequence is TGTGCCAGCAGCTCCCGCCCGGGGCCCGGCTCCTACGAGCAGTACTTC.

The gene calls are TRBV7-3 and TRBJ2-1, with a tentative D call TRBD2 (6 bases). Trimming took 1 base from V and 1 from J, leaving 8 bases between them. The CDR3 consists of 15 residues. Germline values: CDR1 SGHTA, CDR2 FQGTGA. The CDR3 sequence: CASSLRGESYNEQFF. CDR3 DNA: TGTGCCAGCAGCTTAAGGGGGGAATCCTACAATGAGCAGTTCTTC.

This clone was seen more than once but under ten times. The chain links TRBV21-1 to TRBJ2-7; the table's TRBD1 call for D was not verified on the DNA. TRBV21-1 is deemed a pseudogene. The CDR3 is made up of 13 amino acids. The CDR3, as DNA: TGTGCCAGCAGCAAAAGCACAGGGCCCGAGCAGTACTTC. It codes for CASSKSTGPEQYF.

The chain uses TRBV5-1 and TRBJ1-1, with unresolved D. The length of the CDR3 is 14 residues. Germline CDR1 SGHRS, CDR2 YFSETQ. V lost 7 bases, J lost 2 bases, and 15 bases lay in between. The CDR3 loop reads CASGVGGINTEAFF. The CDR3 bases are TGCGCCAGCGGCGTCGGAGGAATTAACACTGAAGCTTTCTTT.

The chain recombines TRBV12-3 or TRBV12-4 with TRBJ1-5; D gene unclear. The germline V and J ends were trimmed by 3 bases and 3 bases, with 6 bases remaining between them. CDR3 length: 13 residues. In DNA form, the CDR3 reads TGTGCCAGCAGTTTGGGTGCCAATCAGCCCCAGCATTTT. Protein product: CASSLGANQPQHF.

V is TRBV27 and J is TRBJ2-3; the D gene is possibly TRBD2 (6 bases). Per the germline V gene, CDR1 is MNHEY and CDR2 is SMNVEV (reference sequence). V dropped 8 bases and J dropped 1 base, with 22 bases sitting between them. This CDR3 contains 17 residues. The CDR3 sequence: CASRYGGGNFGTDTQYF. CDR3 sequence (DNA): TGTGCCAGCCGATATGGGGGAGGAAATTTTGGCACAGATACGCAGTATTTT.

This sequence joins TRBV15 and TRBJ2-5; 9 bases are shared with TRBD2. CDR1 and CDR2 from the germline V gene are LNHNV and YYDKDF (reference sequence). Trimming removed 0 bases from V and 2 bases from J; junction bases left unmatched: 10. This CDR3 region has 18 residues. The CDR3 nucleotides read TGTGCCACCAGCAGAGATGGGCCGGCGGGAGGGGGACAAGAGACCCAGTACTTC. Encoded protein: CATSRDGPAGGGQETQYF. The whole variable domain, filled in from reference TRBV15 and TRBJ2-5, reads DAMVIQNPRYQVTQFGKPVTLSCSQTLNHNVMYWYQQKSSQAPKLLFHYYDKDFNNEADTPDNFQSRRPNTSFCFLDIRSPGLGDTAMYLCATSRDGPAGGGQETQYFGPGTRLLVL.

CDR3: CASSSRTLMNNNSPLHF. The CDR3 DNA is TGTGCCAGCAGCTCTAGGACCCTAATGAACAATAATTCACCCCTCCACTTT. The V gene is TRBV7-2, the J gene TRBJ1-6; D gene unclear. The CDR3 length is 17 residues. Germline V gene lookup returns CDR1 SGHTA and CDR2 FQGNSA. V gave up 4 bases and J gave up 5 bases, with 18 bases separating them.

This clone was counted a few times. The rearrangement joins TRBV11-2 to TRBJ2-7; D gene ambiguous. The CDR3 has 14 amino acids. V gave up 3 bases and J gave up 4 bases, with 13 bases separating them. CDR1 and CDR2 (germline): SGHAT, FQNNGV. CDR3 nucleotide sequence: TGTGCCAGCAGCTTTGGGCGGCAGAAGTACGAGCAGTACTTC. This codes for CASSFGRQKYEQYF.

The chain employs TRBV4-3 and TRBJ2-1; D perhaps matches TRBD1 (5 bases). This CDR3 region has 14 residues. V was shortened by 1 base and J by 9 bases, with 13 bases between the two germline ends. In germline, CDR1 is LGHNA, CDR2 YSLEER. In DNA form, the CDR3 reads TGCGCCAGCAGCCAAGCCAGCAGGGTTGGTGAGCAGTTCTTC. This gives the protein CASSQASRVGEQFF.

This clone was counted between two and nine times. The chain employs TRBV29-1 and TRBJ2-1, with D possibly being TRBD1 (6 bases). The V gene lost 2 bases and the J gene lost 5 bases, with 10 bases spanning the gap. Looked up from germline, CDR1 is SQVTM and CDR2 is ANQGSEA. The CDR3 length is 13 residues. CDR3 in amino acids: CSVERGGNNEQFF. The CDR3 bases are TGCAGCGTTGAAAGAGGGGGAAACAATGAGCAGTTCTTC.

The chain uses TRBV28 and TRBJ1-5; 8 bases map to TRBD1. The CDR3 is 15 amino acids. Germline V gene lookup returns CDR1 MDHEN and CDR2 SYDVKM. Trimming cost V 5 bases and J 4 bases; bases outside gene matches: 7. The CDR3 DNA reads TGTGCCAGCAGTCCATCGCGACAGGGGAATCAGCCCCAGCATTTT. Amino acids: CASSPSRQGNQPQHF.

This CDR3 reads CASRPTFGRPNYGYTF. The CDR3, as DNA: TGTGCCAGCAGACCTACGTTCGGCCGACCCAACTATGGCTACACCTTC. The chain couples TRBV28 to TRBJ1-2, with D hard to call. The germline gives CDR1 MDHEN, CDR2 SYDVKM. V lost 6 bases to trimming and J lost 2 bases, with 19 bases between them. This CDR3 region has 16 residues.